This T cell receptor (beta chain) comes out of a study of a mutant IDH1 vaccine in newly diagnosed glioma. In the study overall: Before enrollment, patients got radiotherapy alone, temozolomide alone, or mostly the combination.

CDR1 is SNHLY, CDR2 FYNNEI, per germline. Trimming removed 7 bases at V and 0 bases at J, with 3 bases between. The CDR3 sequence is 11 residues long. As regards this clone: The antigen remains undetermined.

TCRdb's table, derived via immunoSEQ multiplex PCR, lists solely in-frame clones and lacks some. The sample carries about 44,000 clones, approximately 90% recorded once. Time point: week 23, last vaccination. Vaccination comprised doses that each held 300 ug of mutant IDH1 20-mer peptide, plus topical imiquimod. This specimen was PBMCs, taken from a glioma patient whose treatment included an IDH1 peptide vaccine. The chain couples TRBV2 to TRBJ2-5, with D uncertain. The receptor was isolated from a man aged 45-65 years with glioma. The CDR3 sequence is CASKYQETQYF. The CDR3 DNA follows: TGTGCCAGCAAGTACCAAGAGACCCAGTACTTC. The entire variable domain, with the rest obtained from reference TRBV2 and TRBJ2-5, is as follows: EPEVTQTPSHQVTQMGQEVILRCVPISNHLYFYWYRQILGQKVEFLVSFYNNEISEKSEIFDDQFSVERPDGSNFTLKIRSTKLEDSAMYFCASKYQETQYFGPGTRLLVL.